The entry that follows covers one TCR beta chain sequence. The entry originates in a study of T cell changes during pregnancy in multiple sclerosis. The data were produced by immunoSEQ multiplex PCR, yet TCRdb's version contains in-frame clones alone and is incomplete. The repertoire has around 80,000 clones, approximately 93% of them found once; the top ten carry about 0.94%. CDR1 and CDR2 (germline): SGHDT, YYEEEE. V was clipped by 4 bases and J by 8 bases; unmatched bases: 11. The length of the CDR3 is 15 residues. The source was peripheral blood, collected in the second trimester of pregnancy. The TCR originated in a female donor in good health, enrolled as a control in a pregnancy study. This chain links TRBV5-6 with TRBJ1-2, with 10 bases matching TRBD1. This CDR3 reads CASSLRRQGARGYTF. Here the CDR3 DNA reads TGTGCCAGCAGCCTCCGAAGACAGGGGGCAAGAGGCTACACCTTC. Based on the CDR3 plus reference TRBV5-6 and TRBJ1-2, the full variable domain is DAGVTQSPTHLIKTRGQQVTLRCSPKSGHDTVSWYQQALGQGPQFIFQYYEEEERQRGNFPDRFSGHQFPNYSSELNVNALLLGDSALYLCASSLRRQGARGYTFGSGTRLTVV.